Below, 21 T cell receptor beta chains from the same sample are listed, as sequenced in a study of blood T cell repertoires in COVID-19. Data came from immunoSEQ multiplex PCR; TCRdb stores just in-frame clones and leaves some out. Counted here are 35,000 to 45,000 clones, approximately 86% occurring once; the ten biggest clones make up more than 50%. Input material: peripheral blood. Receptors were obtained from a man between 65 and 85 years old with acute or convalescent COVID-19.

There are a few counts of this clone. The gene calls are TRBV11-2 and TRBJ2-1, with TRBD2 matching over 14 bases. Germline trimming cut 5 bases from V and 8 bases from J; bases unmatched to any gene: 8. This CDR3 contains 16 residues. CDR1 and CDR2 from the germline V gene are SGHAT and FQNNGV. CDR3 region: CASSRRLAGGLYEQFF. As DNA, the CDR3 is TGTGCCAGCAGCCGCCGACTAGCGGGAGGGCTCTATGAGCAGTTCTTC.

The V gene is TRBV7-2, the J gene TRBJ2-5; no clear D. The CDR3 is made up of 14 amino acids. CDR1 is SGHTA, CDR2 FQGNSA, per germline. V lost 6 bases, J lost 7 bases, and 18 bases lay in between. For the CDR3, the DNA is TGTGCCAGCAGTTCGGGTAACCCAAGAGGGACCCAGTACTTC. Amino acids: CASSSGNPRGTQYF.

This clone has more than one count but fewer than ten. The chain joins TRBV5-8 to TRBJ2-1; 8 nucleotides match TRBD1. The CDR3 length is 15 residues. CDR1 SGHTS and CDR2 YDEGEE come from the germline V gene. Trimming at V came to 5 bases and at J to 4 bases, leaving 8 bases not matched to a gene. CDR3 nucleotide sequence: TGTGCCAGCAGTTATCCGGGACAGGCTTACAATGAGCAGTTCTTC. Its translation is CASSYPGQAYNEQFF. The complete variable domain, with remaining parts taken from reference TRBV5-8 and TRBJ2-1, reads EAGVTQSPTHLIKTRGQQATLRCSPISGHTSVYWYQQALGLGLQFLLWYDEGEERNRGNFPPRFSGRQFPNYSSELNVNALELEDSALYLCASSYPGQAYNEQFFGPGTRLTVL.

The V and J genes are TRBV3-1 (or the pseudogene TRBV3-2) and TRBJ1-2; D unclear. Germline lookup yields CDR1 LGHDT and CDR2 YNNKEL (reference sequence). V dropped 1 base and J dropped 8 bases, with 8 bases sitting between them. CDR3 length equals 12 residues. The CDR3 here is CASSQGRQGYTF. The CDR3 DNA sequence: TGTGCCAGCAGCCAAGGCAGGCAGGGCTACACCTTC.

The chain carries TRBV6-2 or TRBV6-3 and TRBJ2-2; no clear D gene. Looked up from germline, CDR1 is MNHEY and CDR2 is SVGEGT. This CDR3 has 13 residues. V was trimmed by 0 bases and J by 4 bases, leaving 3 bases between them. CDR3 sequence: CASSYSSTGELFF. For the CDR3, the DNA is TGTGCCAGCAGTTACTCGAGCACCGGGGAGCTGTTTTTT.

DNA for the CDR3: TGTGCCAGCAGCGTGAGGGCCTACGGCGAGCAGTACTTC. Its translation is CASSVRAYGEQYF. The V and J genes are TRBV9 and TRBJ2-7; D perhaps matches TRBD2 (5 bases). V lost 2 bases to trimming and J lost 6 bases, with 12 bases between them. CDR1 and CDR2 (germline): SGDLS, YYNGEE. The CDR3 has 13 residues. Combining the CDR3 with reference TRBV9 and TRBJ2-7 gives the whole variable domain DSGVTQTPKHLITATGQRVTLRCSPRSGDLSVYWYQQSLDQGLQFLIQYYNGEERAKGNILERFSAQQFPDLHSELNLSSLELGDSALYFCASSVRAYGEQYFGPGTRLTVT.

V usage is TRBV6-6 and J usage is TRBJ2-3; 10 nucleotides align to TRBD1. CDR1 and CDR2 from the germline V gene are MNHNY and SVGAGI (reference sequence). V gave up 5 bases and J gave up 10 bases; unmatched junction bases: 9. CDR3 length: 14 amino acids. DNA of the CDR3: TGTGCCAGCAGTCCCGGGACAGGGGAAGTGGCGCAGTATTTT. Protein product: CASSPGTGEVAQYF.

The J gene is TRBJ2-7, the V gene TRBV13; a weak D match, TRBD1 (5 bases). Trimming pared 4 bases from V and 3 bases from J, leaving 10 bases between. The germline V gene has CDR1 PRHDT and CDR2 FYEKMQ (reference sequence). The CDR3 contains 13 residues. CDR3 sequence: CASSSRRVYEQYF. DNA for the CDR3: TGTGCCAGCAGCTCACGCAGGGTCTACGAGCAGTACTTC.

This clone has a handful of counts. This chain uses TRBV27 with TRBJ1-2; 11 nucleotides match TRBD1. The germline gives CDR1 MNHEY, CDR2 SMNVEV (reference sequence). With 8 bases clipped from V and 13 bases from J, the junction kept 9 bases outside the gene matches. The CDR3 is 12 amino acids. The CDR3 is CASGTRDRGCTF. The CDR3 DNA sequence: TGTGCCAGCGGGACCCGGGACAGGGGGTGCACCTTC.

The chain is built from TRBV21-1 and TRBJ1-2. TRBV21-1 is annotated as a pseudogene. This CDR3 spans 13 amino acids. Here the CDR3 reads CASSNGANYGYTF. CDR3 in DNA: TGTGCCAGCAGCAATGGAGCTAACTATGGCTACACCTTC.

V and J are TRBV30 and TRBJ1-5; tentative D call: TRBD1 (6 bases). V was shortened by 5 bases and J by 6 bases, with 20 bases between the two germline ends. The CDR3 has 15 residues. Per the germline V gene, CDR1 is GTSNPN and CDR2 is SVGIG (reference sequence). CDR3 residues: CAWSEPGHLIQPQHF. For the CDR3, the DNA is TGTGCCTGGTCCGAACCGGGACATCTTATTCAGCCCCAGCATTTT. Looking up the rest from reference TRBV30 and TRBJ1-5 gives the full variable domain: SQTIHQWPATLVQPVGSPLSLECTVEGTSNPNLYWYRQAAGRGLQLLFYSVGIGQISSEVPQNLSASRPQDRQFILSSKKLLLSDSGFYLCAWSEPGHLIQPQHFGDGTRLSIL.

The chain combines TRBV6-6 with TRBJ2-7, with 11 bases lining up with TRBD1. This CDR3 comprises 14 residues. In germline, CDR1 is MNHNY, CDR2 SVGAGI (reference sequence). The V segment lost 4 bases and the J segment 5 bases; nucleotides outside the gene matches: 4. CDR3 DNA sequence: TGTGCCAGCAGTTCGGACAGGGGGCTTAACGAGCAGTACTTC. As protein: CASSSDRGLNEQYF.

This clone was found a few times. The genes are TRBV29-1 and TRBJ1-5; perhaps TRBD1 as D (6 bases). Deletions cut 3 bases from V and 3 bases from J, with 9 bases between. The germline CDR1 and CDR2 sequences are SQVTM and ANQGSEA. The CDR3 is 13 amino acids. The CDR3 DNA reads TGCAGCGTTGATCCAGGGGACAATCAGCCCCAGCATTTT. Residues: CSVDPGDNQPQHF.

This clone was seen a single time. CDR3: CASSSHGGDYSNQPQHF. Written as DNA, the CDR3 is TGCGCCAGCAGCTCCCACGGGGGGGACTATAGCAATCAGCCCCAGCATTTT. The V gene is TRBV5-1, the J gene TRBJ1-5, with a possible D match to TRBD1 (5 bases). V was trimmed by 3 bases and J by 0 bases, leaving 16 bases between them. The CDR3 is 17 amino acids. Germline V lookup: CDR1 SGHRS, CDR2 YFSETQ. The full variable domain, in which reference TRBV5-1 and TRBJ1-5 provide the parts outside the CDR3, is KAGVTQTPRYLIKTRGQQVTLSCSPISGHRSVSWYQQTPGQGLQFLFEYFSETQRNKGNFPGRFSGRQFSNSRSEMNVSTLELGDSALYLCASSSHGGDYSNQPQHFGDGTRLSIL.

CDR3 in DNA: TGTGCCAGTAGTATTTTGTCCCAGGTTAGCAATCAGCCCCAGCATTTT. It specifies CASSILSQVSNQPQHF. V is TRBV19 and J is TRBJ1-5; D uncertain. The V gene lost 3 bases and the J gene lost 0 bases, with 12 bases spanning the gap. This CDR3 is built from 16 residues. The germline gives CDR1 LNHDA, CDR2 SQIVND (reference sequence).

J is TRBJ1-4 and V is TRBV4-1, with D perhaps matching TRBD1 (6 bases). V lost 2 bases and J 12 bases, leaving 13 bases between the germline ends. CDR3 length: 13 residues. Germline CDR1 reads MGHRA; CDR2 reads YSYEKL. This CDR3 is CASSQTPGQELFF. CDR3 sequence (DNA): TGCGCCAGCAGCCAAACACCGGGACAAGAACTGTTTTTT.

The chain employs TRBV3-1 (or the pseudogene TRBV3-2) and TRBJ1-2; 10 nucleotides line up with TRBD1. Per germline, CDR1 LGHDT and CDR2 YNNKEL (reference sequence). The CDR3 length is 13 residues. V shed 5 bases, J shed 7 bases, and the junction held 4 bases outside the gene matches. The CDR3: CASSRQGAVGYTF. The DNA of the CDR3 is TGTGCCAGCAGCAGACAGGGGGCTGTTGGCTACACCTTC.

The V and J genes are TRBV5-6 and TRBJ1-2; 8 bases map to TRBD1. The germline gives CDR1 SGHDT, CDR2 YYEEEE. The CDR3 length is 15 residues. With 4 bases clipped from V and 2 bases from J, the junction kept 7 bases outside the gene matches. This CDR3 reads CASSLLQGVNYGYTF. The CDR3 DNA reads TGTGCCAGCAGCCTATTACAGGGGGTCAACTATGGCTACACCTTC. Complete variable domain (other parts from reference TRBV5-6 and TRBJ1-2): DAGVTQSPTHLIKTRGQQVTLRCSPKSGHDTVSWYQQALGQGPQFIFQYYEEEERQRGNFPDRFSGHQFPNYSSELNVNALLLGDSALYLCASSLLQGVNYGYTFGSGTRLTVV.

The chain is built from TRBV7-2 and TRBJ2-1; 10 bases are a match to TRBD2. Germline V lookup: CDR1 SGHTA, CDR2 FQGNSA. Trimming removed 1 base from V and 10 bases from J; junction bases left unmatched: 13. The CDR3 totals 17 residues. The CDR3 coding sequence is TGTGCCAGCAGCTTAGTGGGGCTAGCGGGGGCGATGTTCGAGCAGTTCTTC. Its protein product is CASSLVGLAGAMFEQFF.

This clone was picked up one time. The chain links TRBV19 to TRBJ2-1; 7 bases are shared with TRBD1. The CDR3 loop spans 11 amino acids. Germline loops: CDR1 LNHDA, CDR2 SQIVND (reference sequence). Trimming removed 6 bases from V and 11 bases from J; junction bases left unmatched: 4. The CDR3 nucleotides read TGTGCCAGTAGCGACAGGGCCAAGCAGTTCTTC. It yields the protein CASSDRAKQFF.

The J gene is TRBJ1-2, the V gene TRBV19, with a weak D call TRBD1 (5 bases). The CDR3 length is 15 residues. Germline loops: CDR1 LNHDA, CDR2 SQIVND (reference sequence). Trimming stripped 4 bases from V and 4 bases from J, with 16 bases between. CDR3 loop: CASSSGDSLSYGYTF. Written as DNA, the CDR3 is TGTGCCAGTAGTAGCGGTGACAGCCTTTCCTATGGCTACACCTTC.